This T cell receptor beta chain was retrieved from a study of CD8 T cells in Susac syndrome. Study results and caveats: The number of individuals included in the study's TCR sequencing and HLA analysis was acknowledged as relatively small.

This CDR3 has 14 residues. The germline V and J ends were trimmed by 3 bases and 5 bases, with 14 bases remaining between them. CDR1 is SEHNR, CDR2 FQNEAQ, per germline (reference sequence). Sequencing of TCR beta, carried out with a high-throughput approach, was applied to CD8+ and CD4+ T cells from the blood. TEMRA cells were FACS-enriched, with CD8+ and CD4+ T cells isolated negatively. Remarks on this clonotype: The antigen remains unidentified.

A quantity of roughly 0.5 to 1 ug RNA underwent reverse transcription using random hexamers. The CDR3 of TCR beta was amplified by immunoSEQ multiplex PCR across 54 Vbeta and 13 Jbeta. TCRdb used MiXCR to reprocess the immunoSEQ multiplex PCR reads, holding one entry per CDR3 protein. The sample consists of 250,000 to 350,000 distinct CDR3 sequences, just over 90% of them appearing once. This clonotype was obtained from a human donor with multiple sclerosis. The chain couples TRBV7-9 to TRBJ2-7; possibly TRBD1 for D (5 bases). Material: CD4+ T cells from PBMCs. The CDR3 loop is CASSFSGNLNEQYF. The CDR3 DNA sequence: TGTGCCAGCAGCTTTTCAGGGAATTTAAACGAGCAGTACTTC.